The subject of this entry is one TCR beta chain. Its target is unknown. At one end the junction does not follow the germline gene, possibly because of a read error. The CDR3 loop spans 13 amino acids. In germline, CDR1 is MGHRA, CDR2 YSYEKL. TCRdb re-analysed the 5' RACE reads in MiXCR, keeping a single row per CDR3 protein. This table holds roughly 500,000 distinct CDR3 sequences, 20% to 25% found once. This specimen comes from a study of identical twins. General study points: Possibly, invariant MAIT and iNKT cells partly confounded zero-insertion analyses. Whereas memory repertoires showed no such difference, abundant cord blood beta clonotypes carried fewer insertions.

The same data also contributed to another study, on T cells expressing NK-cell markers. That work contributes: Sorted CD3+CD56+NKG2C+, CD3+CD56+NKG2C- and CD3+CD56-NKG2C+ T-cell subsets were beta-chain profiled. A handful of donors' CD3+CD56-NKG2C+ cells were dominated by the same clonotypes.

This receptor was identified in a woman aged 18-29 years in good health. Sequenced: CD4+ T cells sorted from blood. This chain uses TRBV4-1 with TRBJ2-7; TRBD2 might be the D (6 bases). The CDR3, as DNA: TGTGCCATCGGCCCGGGACTCAGCTACGAGCAGTACTTC. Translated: CAIGPGLSYEQYF.